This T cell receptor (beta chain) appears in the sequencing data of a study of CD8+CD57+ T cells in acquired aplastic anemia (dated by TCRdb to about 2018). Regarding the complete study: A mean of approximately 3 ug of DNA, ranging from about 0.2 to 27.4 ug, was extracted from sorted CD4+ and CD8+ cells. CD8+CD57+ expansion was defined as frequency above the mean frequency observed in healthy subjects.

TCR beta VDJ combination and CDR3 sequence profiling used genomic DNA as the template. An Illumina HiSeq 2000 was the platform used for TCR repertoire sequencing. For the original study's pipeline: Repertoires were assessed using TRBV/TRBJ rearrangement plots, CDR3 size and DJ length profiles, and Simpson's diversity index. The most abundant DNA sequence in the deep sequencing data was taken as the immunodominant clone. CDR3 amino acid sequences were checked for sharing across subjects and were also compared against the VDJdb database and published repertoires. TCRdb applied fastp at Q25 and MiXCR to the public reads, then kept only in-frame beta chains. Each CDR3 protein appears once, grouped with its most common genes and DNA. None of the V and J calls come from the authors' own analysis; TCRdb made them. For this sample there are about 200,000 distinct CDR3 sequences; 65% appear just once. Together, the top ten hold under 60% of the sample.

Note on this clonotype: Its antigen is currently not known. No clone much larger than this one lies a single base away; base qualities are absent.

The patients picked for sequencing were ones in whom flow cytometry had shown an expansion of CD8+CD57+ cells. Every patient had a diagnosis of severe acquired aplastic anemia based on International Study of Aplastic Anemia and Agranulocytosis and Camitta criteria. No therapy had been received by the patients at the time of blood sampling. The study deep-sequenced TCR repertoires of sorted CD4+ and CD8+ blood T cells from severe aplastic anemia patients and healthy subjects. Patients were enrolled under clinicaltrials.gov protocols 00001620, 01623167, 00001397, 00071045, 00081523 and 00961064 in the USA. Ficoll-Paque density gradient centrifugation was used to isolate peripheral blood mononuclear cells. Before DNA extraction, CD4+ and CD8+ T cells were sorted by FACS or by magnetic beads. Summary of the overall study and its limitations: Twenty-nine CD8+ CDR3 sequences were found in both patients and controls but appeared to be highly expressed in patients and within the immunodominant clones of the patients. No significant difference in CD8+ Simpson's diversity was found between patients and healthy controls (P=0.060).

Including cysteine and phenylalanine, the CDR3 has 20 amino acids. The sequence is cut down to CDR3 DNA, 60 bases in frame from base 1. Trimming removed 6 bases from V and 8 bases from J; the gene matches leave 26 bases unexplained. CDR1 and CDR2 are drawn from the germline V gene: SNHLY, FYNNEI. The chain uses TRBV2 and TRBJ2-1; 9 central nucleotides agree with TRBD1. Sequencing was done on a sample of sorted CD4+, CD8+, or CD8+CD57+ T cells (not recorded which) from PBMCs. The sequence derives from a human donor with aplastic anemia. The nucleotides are TGTGCCAGCAGCCAACCGGGGACAGGGTTAGGCCGTAGTACAGGGGATGAGCAGTTCTTC. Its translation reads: CASSQPGTGLGRSTGDEQFF. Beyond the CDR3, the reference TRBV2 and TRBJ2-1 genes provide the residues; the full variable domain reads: EPEVTQTPSHQVTQMGQEVILRCVPISNHLYFYWYRQILGQKVEFLVSFYNNEISEKSEIFDDQFSVERPDGSNFTLKIRSTKLEDSAMYFCASSQPGTGLGRSTGDEQFFGPGTRLTVL.